The 32 T cell receptor beta chains given below trace back to one sample, sequenced in a study of CD4 T cells in relation to SARS-CoV-2 and coronaviruses. The table came from immunoSEQ multiplex PCR; TCRdb's copy has only in-frame clones and leaves some out. The data show 50,000 to 70,000 clones, over 80% seen once. The unexposed donors gave CD4+ T cells in 2011-2018, prior to COVID-19. The sequenced material came from memory CD4+ T cells from PBMCs. These receptors came from a human donor in good health.

This chain links TRBV5-4 with TRBJ2-1; 16 nucleotides line up with TRBD2. J gave up 6 bases and V 4 bases, and 4 bases lay outside the gene matches. The germline V gene has CDR1 SGHNT and CDR2 YYREEE (reference sequence). The CDR3 runs to 16 residues. The CDR3 loop reads CASSPGTSGRVNEQFF. CDR3 DNA sequence: TGTGCCAGCAGCCCTGGGACTAGCGGGAGGGTCAATGAGCAGTTCTTC.

The chain combines TRBV5-4 with TRBJ2-3; TRBD2 aligns across 10 bases. The CDR3 consists of 15 residues. Germline V gene data show CDR1 as SGHNT and CDR2 as YYREEE (reference sequence). The junction had 5 bases not matched to a gene; V was cut back by 6 bases and J by 1 base. In DNA form, the CDR3 reads TGTGCCAGCACCAGCGGGACTAGCGGCACAGATACGCAGTATTTT. It specifies CASTSGTSGTDTQYF.

This chain links TRBV11-2 with TRBJ1-5; D possibly corresponds to TRBD1 (5 bases). CDR3 length equals 14 residues. Per germline, CDR1 SGHAT and CDR2 FQNNGV. V was cut by 3 bases and J by 4 bases, with 10 bases left in between. CDR3 residues: CASSLRGSNQPQHF. The CDR3 bases are TGTGCCAGCAGCTTGCGGGGGTCAAATCAGCCCCAGCATTTT.

V gene TRBV30 combines with J gene TRBJ1-2; no definite D call. V lost 7 bases and J 4 bases, leaving 16 bases between the germline ends. Germline CDR1 GTSNPN, CDR2 SVGIG (reference sequence). The CDR3 runs to 13 residues. CDR3 loop: CASRTPALYGYTF. The CDR3 nucleotides are TGTGCCTCCCGTACTCCCGCCCTCTATGGCTACACCTTC.

The genes are TRBV9 and TRBJ1-4, with 7 bases aligning to TRBD1. Germline V gene sequence: CDR1 SGDLS, CDR2 YYNGEE. The CDR3 loop spans 15 amino acids. V lost 4 bases and J lost 7; bases outside the gene matches: 10. CDR3 sequence reads: CASSSRTGGSEKLFF. CDR3 in DNA: TGTGCCAGCAGCTCACGGACAGGAGGGAGTGAAAAACTGTTTTTT.

The rearrangement links TRBV14 to TRBJ2-3, with 7 bases identical to TRBD1. The CDR3 is 16 residues long. V was clipped by 4 bases and J by 1 base; unmatched bases: 8. Germline CDR1 and CDR2: SGHDN and FVKESK. This chain's CDR3 is CASSPGTVLRTDTQYF. The CDR3 nucleotides are TGTGCCAGCAGCCCAGGGACAGTCCTTCGCACAGATACGCAGTATTTT.

V is TRBV5-4 and J is TRBJ2-6; D remains ambiguous. The germline V gene has CDR1 SGHNT and CDR2 YYREEE (reference sequence). V shed 4 bases and J shed 4 bases, with 12 bases lying between them. CDR3 size: 15 residues. The CDR3 is CASSVGRTGANVLTF. The CDR3 nucleotides read TGTGCCAGCAGCGTCGGAAGGACCGGGGCCAACGTCCTGACTTTC.

DNA for the CDR3: TGTGCCAGCAGCTTGAGACTAGCGGGGAGCACAGATACGCAGTATTTT. Protein sequence: CASSLRLAGSTDTQYF. The rearrangement uses TRBV7-9 and TRBJ2-3, with 11 bases aligning to TRBD2. Germline assignment: CDR1 SEHNR and CDR2 FQNEAQ (reference sequence). The CDR3 covers 16 residues. V shed 3 bases and J 0 bases; nucleotides not matched to a gene: 2.

This rearrangement joins TRBV10-3 to TRBJ2-3, with 13 nucleotides matching TRBD2. Germline V gives CDR1 ENHRY, CDR2 SYGVKD. CDR3 size: 18 residues. With V trimmed by 6 bases and J by 1 base, 10 bases remained unmatched. CDR3: CAISQTSGRATGTDTQYF. CDR3 sequence (DNA): TGTGCCATCAGCCAAACTAGCGGGAGGGCCACCGGCACAGATACGCAGTATTTT.

The V and J genes are TRBV7-6 and TRBJ2-1; the D call may be TRBD1 or TRBD2 (5 bases each). V was pared by 1 base and J by 0 bases, with 10 bases between. Germline loops: CDR1 SGHVS, CDR2 FNYEAQ. CDR3 length: 16 amino acids. The chain's CDR3 is CASSLVPGTSYNEQFF. The CDR3 DNA is TGTGCCAGCAGCTTAGTGCCAGGGACCTCCTACAATGAGCAGTTCTTC.

This chain connects TRBV5-4 to TRBJ1-2, with TRBD1 as a possible D gene (5 bases). The CDR3 extends over 13 amino acids. Per the germline V gene, CDR1 is SGHNT and CDR2 is YYREEE (reference sequence). The V gene lost 0 bases and the J gene lost 8 bases, with 11 bases spanning the gap. Here the CDR3 reads CASSLDRREGYTF. For the CDR3, the DNA is TGTGCCAGCAGCTTGGACAGGCGGGAAGGCTACACCTTC.

This chain links TRBV27 with TRBJ2-7, with 8 bases fitting TRBD1. V lost 4 bases and J lost 1; bases outside the gene matches: 6. Per germline, CDR1 MNHEY and CDR2 SMNVEV (reference sequence). The CDR3 totals 15 residues. In DNA, the CDR3 is TGTGCCAGCAGTTCCTACGGACAGGGTTCCTACGAGCAGTACTTC. This gives the protein CASSSYGQGSYEQYF.

The chain employs TRBV5-6 and TRBJ2-1; weak D call: TRBD2 (6 bases). V lost 0 bases, J lost 4 bases, and 17 bases lay in between. The CDR3 is made up of 17 amino acids. The V gene's germline CDR1 is SGHDT and CDR2 YYEEEE. The CDR3 loop is CASSLATGTGLYNEQFF. CDR3 sequence (DNA): TGTGCCAGCAGCTTGGCAACCGGGACTGGGCTATACAATGAGCAGTTCTTC.

This chain links TRBV24-1 with TRBJ2-3; no firm D call. Between the trimmed V and J ends, which lost 5 bases and 2 bases, there was a span of 19 bases. Per the germline V gene, CDR1 is KGHDR and CDR2 is SFDVKD. The CDR3 sequence is 17 residues long. The DNA of the CDR3 is TGTGCCACCAGTGGCCGGAGACCACCCCAAAACACAGATACGCAGTATTTT. Translated, it gives CATSGRRPPQNTDTQYF.

This chain uses TRBV7-9 with TRBJ1-1; 7 bases line up with TRBD1. The CDR3 is 14 amino acids. V lost 7 bases and J lost 6; bases outside the gene matches: 11. CDR1 is SEHNR and CDR2 is FQNEAQ in the germline V gene (reference sequence). This CDR3 reads CASTIGAGTAEAFF. CDR3 in DNA: TGTGCCAGCACAATAGGCGCAGGGACAGCTGAAGCTTTCTTT.

The J gene is TRBJ2-7, the V gene TRBV5-1, with 8 bases fitting TRBD1. Per the germline V gene, CDR1 is SGHRS and CDR2 is YFSETQ. V dropped 1 base and J dropped 6; count of bases not matched to a gene: 6. This CDR3 is 14 amino acids long. The CDR3 loop reads CASSLLQGGSEQYF. CDR3 in DNA: TGCGCCAGCAGCTTGTTACAGGGGGGAAGCGAGCAGTACTTC.

V is TRBV3-1 (or the pseudogene TRBV3-2) and J is TRBJ2-3; no clear D gene. There are 15 residues in the CDR3. The germline gives CDR1 LGHDT, CDR2 YNNKEL (reference sequence). With 6 bases removed from V and 2 bases from J, the gap between germline ends came to 15 bases. The CDR3 DNA sequence: TGTGCCAGCAGTCCCCCTTGGTCGGCCACAGATACGCAGTATTTT. Amino acid sequence: CASSPPWSATDTQYF.

The genes are TRBV6-5 and TRBJ2-2, with D perhaps TRBD1 (6 bases). In germline, CDR1 is MNHEY, CDR2 SVGAGI. The CDR3 spans 15 residues. CDR3 DNA: TGTGCGACCCCCGCTGCCAGGGGCGACACCGGGGAGCTGTTTTTT. The encoded protein is CATPAARGDTGELFF.

The chain is built from TRBV21-1 and TRBJ1-5. TRBV21-1 represents a pseudogene. The CDR3 consists of 18 residues. CDR3 sequence reads: CASSKALEWAPSNQPQHF. In DNA form, the CDR3 reads TGTGCCAGCAGCAAAGCGCTAGAGTGGGCACCAAGCAATCAGCCCCAGCATTTT.

The rearrangement uses TRBV28 and TRBJ2-1; 8 bases line up with TRBD1. Losses at the gene ends were 8 bases for V and 8 bases for J; bases not matched to a gene: 14. Germline V CDR1 and CDR2: MDHEN, SYDVKM. The CDR3 extends over 15 amino acids. DNA of the CDR3: TGTGCCAGCGAATTCAGGGGGCGACTCCGGGATGAGCAGTTCTTC. This gives the protein CASEFRGRLRDEQFF. The full variable domain, with the rest looked up from reference TRBV28 and TRBJ2-1, is DVKVTQSSRYLVKRTGEKVFLECVQDMDHENMFWYRQDPGLGLRLIYFSYDVKMKEKGDIPEGYSVSREKKERFSLILESASTNQTSMYLCASEFRGRLRDEQFFGPGTRLTVL.

The rearrangement uses TRBV18 and TRBJ1-1; TRBD1 matches 8 bases. The ends lost 3 bases at V and 2 bases at J; junction bases unmatched: 5. The CDR3 extends over 15 amino acids. CDR1 and CDR2 from the germline V gene are KGHSH and LQKENI. This CDR3 reads CASSPSGGENTEAFF. CDR3 sequence (DNA): TGTGCCAGCTCACCTTCAGGGGGCGAAAACACTGAAGCTTTCTTT. The whole variable domain, remainder taken from reference TRBV18 and TRBJ1-1, is NAGVMQNPRHLVRRRGQEARLRCSPMKGHSHVYWYRQLPEEGLKFMVYLQKENIIDESGMPKERFSAEFPKEGPSILRIQQVVRGDSAAYFCASSPSGGENTEAFFGQGTRLTVV.

The V gene is TRBV7-2, the J gene TRBJ2-1; 16 bases are a match to TRBD2. CDR1 SGHTA and CDR2 FQGNSA come from the germline V gene. V shed 5 bases, J shed 9 bases, and the junction held 7 bases outside the gene matches. This CDR3 is 16 amino acids long. The CDR3 sequence is CASSLTGLAGGREQFF. In DNA, the CDR3 is TGTGCCAGCAGCCTAACGGGACTAGCGGGGGGGCGTGAGCAGTTCTTC.

The J gene is TRBJ1-1, the V gene TRBV28; D is possibly TRBD1 (5 bases). Between the trimmed V and J ends, which lost 2 bases and 4 bases, there was a span of 14 bases. Germline V gene data show CDR1 as MDHEN and CDR2 as SYDVKM. CDR3 size: 15 residues. The CDR3 loop reads CASSLGGRVSTEAFF. The CDR3 region has the DNA TGTGCCAGCAGTTTAGGTGGCAGGGTTAGCACTGAAGCTTTCTTT.

The genes are TRBV20-1 and TRBJ2-5; the D gene is possibly TRBD2 (5 bases). Germline loops: CDR1 DFQATT, CDR2 SNEGSKA (reference sequence). The V end was cut by 3 bases, the J end by 5 bases, with 16 bases between. The CDR3 contains 14 residues. The CDR3, as DNA: TGCAGTGCTAGTATTGAGGGAGTCGGGGAGACCCAGTACTTC. Amino acids: CSASIEGVGETQYF.

The CDR3 spells CAISESGTANYGYTF. The CDR3, as DNA: TGTGCCATCAGTGAGTCTGGGACAGCTAACTATGGCTACACCTTC. This chain uses TRBV10-3 with TRBJ1-2, with TRBD1 matching 7 bases. CDR1 is ENHRY, CDR2 SYGVKD, per germline. This CDR3 spans 15 amino acids. V lost 0 bases, J lost 0 bases, and 1 base stayed unmatched.

The chain employs TRBV5-4 and TRBJ2-3; 8 bases agree with TRBD2. CDR1 and CDR2 (germline): SGHNT, YYREEE (reference sequence). J gave up 4 bases and V 3 bases, and 4 bases lay outside the gene matches. The CDR3 totals 14 residues. The CDR3: CASSSGGAPDTQYF. In DNA form, the CDR3 reads TGTGCCAGCAGCTCCGGGGGGGCCCCAGATACGCAGTATTTT.

The count of this clone is one. The chain links TRBV5-1 to TRBJ2-3, with 11 bases fitting TRBD2. The length of the CDR3 is 17 residues. The trim removed 4 bases at V and 4 bases at J, leaving 11 bases unmatched. In germline, CDR1 is SGHRS, CDR2 YFSETQ. Here the CDR3 reads CASSQGTSGDASDTQYF. The CDR3 coding sequence is TGCGCCAGCAGCCAAGGGACTAGCGGAGATGCCTCAGATACGCAGTATTTT.

The J gene is TRBJ1-1, the V gene TRBV7-9; D gene ambiguous. The germline V gene has CDR1 SEHNR and CDR2 FQNEAQ (reference sequence). The length of the CDR3 is 16 residues. V shed 5 bases and J shed 1 base, with 17 bases lying between them. CDR3: CASSLARRIWNTEAFF. CDR3 in DNA: TGTGCCAGCAGCCTTGCGCGTCGTATTTGGAACACTGAAGCTTTCTTT.

The chain carries TRBV9 and TRBJ1-3, with D uncertain. The CDR3 runs 13 residues. The V and J ends lost 0 bases and 4 bases respectively, with 5 bases between them. Germline CDR1 and CDR2: SGDLS and YYNGEE. For the CDR3, the DNA is TGTGCCAGCAGCGTAGACTCAGGAAACACCATATATTTT. It translates to CASSVDSGNTIYF.

The chain employs TRBV13 and TRBJ2-2, with 11 positions matching TRBD2. CDR1 PRHDT and CDR2 FYEKMQ come from the germline V gene (reference sequence). The trim removed 5 bases at V and 5 bases at J, leaving 4 bases unmatched. This CDR3 has 15 amino acids. In DNA, the CDR3 is TGTGCCAGCAGCCCTAGCGGGGGGAGGACCGGGGAGCTGTTTTTT. This encodes CASSPSGGRTGELFF.

This clone was detected only a few times. The chain couples TRBV30 to TRBJ1-2; D remains unclear. Germline CDR1 is GTSNPN and CDR2 is SVGIG (reference sequence). V lost 4 bases, J lost 3 bases, and 12 bases lay in between. This CDR3 is 13 amino acids long. The CDR3 spells CAWKVRSDYGYTF. CDR3 sequence (DNA): TGTGCCTGGAAAGTACGCTCCGACTATGGCTACACCTTC.

This chain uses TRBV5-1 with TRBJ1-4, with D maybe TRBD1 (5 bases). CDR3 length: 14 amino acids. The germline V gene encodes CDR1 SGHRS and CDR2 YFSETQ. Trimming removed 4 bases at V and 7 bases at J, with 14 bases between. Here the CDR3 reads CASSTRVGSEKLFF. DNA of the CDR3: TGCGCCAGCAGCACCAGGGTCGGTAGTGAAAAACTGTTTTTT.